Described below is a single T cell receptor (beta chain) sequence and its context. Its specificity is unknown. This record comes from a study of T cell repertoires in cytomegalovirus infection. Study at large: Based on public TCR beta signatures, there were indications of CMV infection and of a matching HLA type.

Study-level points and caveats: HLA-C-restricted CMV clonotypes gave the most frequent clonotype in two of eight donors.

CDR3 length equals 16 residues. The V end lost 4 bases, the J end lost 1 base, and 17 bases lay between the germline ends. Germline CDR1 reads SQVTM; CDR2 reads ANQGSEA. Each CDR3 protein is one row after TCRdb ran MiXCR on the reads. Of 400,000 or so distinct CDR3 sequences in the sample, over 15% were seen once. V and J are TRBV29-1 and TRBJ2-1; perhaps TRBD1 as D (6 bases). Sequenced sample: PBMCs. The receptor was derived from a human donor in good health (CMV status not recorded). Some clones in this sample may be carry-over from other donors' samples. CDR3 sequence (DNA): TGCAGCGTTGGGCGGTCCGGGACACCGTCCTACAATGAGCAGTTCTTC. This codes for CSVGRSGTPSYNEQFF.